This TCR beta chain originates from a study of tumor and adjacent non-tumor tissue in lung cancer. The study's findings and limits: Normal lung showed higher cumulative top 100 clone frequency than tumor.

As for this clonotype: Its antigen is not known. The junction departs from the called germline gene at one end, perhaps through a read error.

CDR1 is DFQATT, CDR2 SNEGSKA, per germline (reference sequence). The CDR3 has 15 residues. Three rounds of nested PCR, following a modified ARM-PCR protocol, produced the TCRbeta library. MiXCR, run by TCRdb on the multiplex PCR reads, gives a single entry per CDR3 protein. Of 70,000 to 90,000 distinct CDR3 sequences listed, 60% to 85% are singletons. This sample's RNA came from whole unsorted tissue. Sequencing input: lung tumor tissue. The rearrangement joins TRBV20-1 to TRBJ1-1, with D maybe TRBD1 (6 bases). The sequence came from a woman aged 45-65 years with non-small cell lung cancer. DNA for the CDR3: TGCAGTGATAGATCGAGGACAGACTCCTATACTGAAGCTTTCTTT. This translates into CSDRSRTDSYTEAFF.